Listed below are T cell receptor beta chains from one sample, sequenced in a study of T cell repertoires in cytomegalovirus infection. Using its own MiXCR run on the reads, TCRdb lists one record per CDR3 protein. Seen here are some 560,000 distinct CDR3 sequences, roughly 42% observed once, and the top ten hold about half. No antigen is known for these receptors. The input for sequencing was cultured PBMCs, taken from culture after CMV antigen stimulation. The receptor source for this set is a human donor in good health (CMV status not recorded). Some clones in this sample may be carry-over from other donors' samples. The CDR3 runs from the conserved cysteine through the conserved F or W. D genes are given only for firm matches. Clone size appears in some rows only: once, few, many, or a class for an expanded clone.

J,D,size,V,CDR3,DNA
TRBJ2-1,TRBD2,-,TRBV12-3/TRBV12-4,CASSLGQRGGNEQFF,TGTGCCAGCAGTTTGGGCCAGCGGGGGGGCAATGAGCAGTTCTTC
TRBJ2-3,-,many,TRBV7-2,CASSTSGSTDTQYF,TGTGCCAGCAGTACCTCGGGGAGCACAGATACGCAGTATTTT
TRBJ2-3,TRBD2,-,TRBV12-3/TRBV12-4,CASSPGTSGRSGTDTQYF,TGTGCCAGCAGTCCCGGGACTAGCGGGAGGAGTGGCACAGATACGCAGTATTTT
TRBJ2-3,-,-,TRBV12-3/TRBV12-4,CAGSLRDTQYF,TGTGCCGGCAGTTTGAGGGATACGCAGTATTTT
TRBJ2-7,-,-,TRBV2,CASSVTLYEQYF,TGTGCCAGCAGTGTGACACTCTACGAGCAGTACTTC
TRBJ1-1,-,-,TRBV4-1,CASSQAGGDEAFF,TGCGCCAGCAGCCAGGCCGGAGGTGATGAAGCTTTCTTT
TRBJ1-1,-,-,TRBV7-8,CASSLGQLNTEAFF,TGTGCCAGCAGCTTAGGGCAACTGAACACTGAAGCTTTCTTT
TRBJ2-1,TRBD2,-,TRBV4-3,CASSQDYASGRKVFF,TGCGCCAGCAGCCAAGATTATGCTAGCGGGAGAAAGGTATTCTTC
TRBJ2-3,-,-,TRBV19,CASSRGSPGGDTQYF,TGTGCCAGTAGCCGCGGATCCCCAGGTGGAGATACGCAGTATTTT
TRBJ2-7,-,few,TRBV7-2,CASSYPSAAGDYEQYF,TGTGCCAGCAGCTATCCCTCGGCTGCAGGTGACTACGAGCAGTACTTC
TRBJ2-5,-,-,TRBV6-1,CASSGILAPPYQETQYF,TGTGCCAGCAGTGGAATACTAGCTCCCCCGTACCAAGAGACCCAGTACTTC
TRBJ1-2,-,-,TRBV9,CASSVGAAGRIPRGYTF,TGTGCCAGCAGCGTAGGGGCAGCAGGGCGAATTCCTAGAGGCTACACCTTC
TRBJ2-2,-,-,TRBV7-8,CASRLSRGGDGELFF,TGTGCCAGCAGACTATCCAGGGGGGGGGACGGGGAGCTGTTTTTT
TRBJ2-2,-,-,TRBV6-1,CASLGTPNTGELFF,TGTGCCAGCCTAGGGACACCGAACACCGGGGAGCTGTTTTTT
TRBJ2-3,TRBD1,-,TRBV12-3/TRBV12-4,CASKTGGTQYF,TGTGCCAGCAAGACAGGGGGCACGCAGTATTTT
TRBJ2-7,-,many,TRBV7-8,CASSRGDYEQYF,TGTGCCAGCAGCAGGGGGGACTACGAGCAGTACTTC
TRBJ1-1,-,few,TRBV4-2,CASSLSGTGRENTEAFF,TGTGCCAGCAGCCTCTCGGGCACAGGGCGGGAGAACACTGAAGCTTTCTTT
TRBJ2-3,-,-,TRBV15,CATSGRTSTDTQYF,TGTGCCACCAGCGGACGGACTAGCACAGATACGCAGTATTTT
TRBJ2-3,-,-,TRBV2,CASKGASTDTQYF,TGTGCCAGCAAAGGGGCTAGCACAGATACGCAGTATTTT
TRBJ2-7,-,few,TRBV7-2,CASSPQAGAFQYEQYF,TGTGCCAGCAGCCCTCAGGCGGGGGCATTCCAGTACGAGCAGTACTTC
TRBJ2-6,TRBD1,-,TRBV6-6,CASSAGTGAYSGANVLTF,TGTGCCAGCAGTGCCGGGACAGGGGCCTACTCTGGGGCCAACGTCCTGACTTTC
TRBJ1-4,-,many,TRBV7-2,CASSLVARGGEKLFF,TGTGCCAGCAGCTTAGTGGCCAGGGGAGGTGAAAAACTGTTTTTT
TRBJ2-7,-,few,TRBV7-6,CASSLVMGEQYF,TGTGCCAGCAGCTTAGTTATGGGCGAGCAGTACTTC
TRBJ2-7,-,-,TRBV4-3,CASSRRETLEQYF,TGCGCCAGCAGCCGCCGGGAAACACTCGAGCAGTACTTC
TRBJ2-4,-,-,TRBV4-3,CASSQGVGGQNIQYF,TGCGCCAGCAGCCAAGGAGTGGGGGGGCAAAACATTCAGTACTTC
TRBJ2-7,-,-,TRBV28,CASSMTLFYEQYF,TGTGCCAGCAGTATGACCCTATTCTACGAGCAGTACTTC
TRBJ2-2,-,-,TRBV4-1,CASSTNMGELFF,TGCGCCAGCAGCACGAATATGGGGGAGCTGTTTTTT
TRBJ2-2,TRBD1,few,TRBV6-1,CASKPGTGNTGELFF,TGTGCCAGCAAGCCCGGGACAGGGAACACCGGGGAGCTGTTTTTT
TRBJ2-3,TRBD1,few,TRBV7-9,CASSYSPGTGYTDTQYF,TGTGCCAGCAGCTATTCACCCGGGACAGGATACACAGATACGCAGTATTTT
TRBJ1-2,TRBD1,many,TRBV7-2,CASSSTGVALDGYTF,TGTGCCAGCAGCTCGACAGGGGTTGCATTGGATGGCTACACCTTC
TRBJ2-7,-,-,TRBV7-2,CASSRDSGYEQYF,TGTGCCAGCAGCCGGGACTCTGGCTACGAGCAGTACTTC
TRBJ1-4,-,-,TRBV7-6,CASSLGGWTNEKLFF,TGTGCCAGCAGCTTAGGGGGGTGGACTAATGAAAAACTGTTTTTT
TRBJ2-3,TRBD2,few,TRBV4-1,CASSQHSGRATDTQYF,TGCGCCAGCAGCCAACATAGCGGGAGGGCCACAGATACGCAGTATTTT
TRBJ2-3,TRBD2,-,TRBV9,CASSVTSGGHDTQYF,TGTGCCAGCAGCGTAACTAGCGGGGGGCACGATACGCAGTATTTT
TRBJ2-2,-,few,TRBV7-2,CASTLNRDSQLFF,TGTGCCAGCACCCTAAACCGGGACTCCCAGCTGTTTTTT
TRBJ2-2,-,many,TRBV5-1,CASRSGAGELFF,TGCGCCAGCAGGTCCGGTGCCGGGGAGCTGTTTTTT
TRBJ1-5,TRBD1,-,TRBV19,CASGPGQGLNQPQHF,TGTGCCAGTGGCCCCGGACAGGGCCTCAATCAGCCCCAGCATTTT
TRBJ2-3,TRBD2,-,TRBV27,CASSLWVAGREPPLGADTQYF,TGTGCCAGCAGTTTATGGGTGGCAGGGCGGGAGCCCCCTCTGGGGGCAGATACGCAGTATTTT
TRBJ1-2,-,-,TRBV12-3/TRBV12-4,CASSSPRRLLGDGYTF,TGTGCCAGCAGTTCCCCGAGACGCTTGCTGGGGGATGGCTACACCTTC
TRBJ2-7,-,few,TRBV6-2/TRBV6-3,CASSYGGGGTLHEQYF,TGTGCCAGCAGTTACGGCGGGGGCGGGACCCTGCACGAGCAGTACTTC
TRBJ1-1,-,-,TRBV5-1,CASSPAAPNTEAFF,TGCGCCAGCAGCCCAGCCGCCCCGAACACTGAAGCTTTCTTT